This entry lists 22 T cell receptor beta chains sequenced from one sample in a study of T cells expressing NK-cell markers. TCRdb reprocessed the 5' RACE reads, keeping one entry per CDR3 protein, no DNA. The sample has fewer than 400,000 distinct CDR3 sequences. The sequenced sample was blood T cells: a sorted CD56 or NKG2C T cell subset, CD4+ or CD8+ T cells, or bulk PBMC T cells (not recorded which). These receptors originate from a man aged 18 to 69 in good health.

The chain combines TRBV12-3 or TRBV12-4 with TRBJ2-1; the D call from TCRdb, TRBD2, cannot be confirmed without DNA. This CDR3 has 15 residues. The CDR3 loop is CASSFGGRVYNEQFF.

V usage is TRBV6-2 or TRBV6-3 and J usage is TRBJ1-5; TCRdb picks TRBD1, but there is no DNA to check that call. This CDR3 contains 15 residues. The germline gives CDR1 MNHEY, CDR2 SVGEGT. The chain's CDR3 is CASRLGQGGIQPQHF.

This chain links TRBV2 with TRBJ1-5; TCRdb indicates TRBD1, and absent DNA this call remains unverified. The CDR3 runs to 15 residues. Germline loops: CDR1 SNHLY, CDR2 FYNNEI. The CDR3 protein is CASSEWGGANQPQHF.

The V call is TRBV29-1, the J call TRBJ2-1; there is no DNA to check the TCRdb D call of TRBD2. The V gene's germline CDR1 is SQVTM and CDR2 ANQGSEA. This CDR3 spans 15 amino acids. The CDR3 protein is CSVTPTSGPYNEQFF.

V gene TRBV7-2 combines with J gene TRBJ2-1; TCRdb names TRBD1, which stays unverified in the absence of DNA. The germline CDR1 and CDR2 sequences are SGHTA and FQGNSA. The length of the CDR3 is 13 residues. CDR3 residues: CASSFQVPPGQFF.

This chain links TRBV6-2 or TRBV6-3 with TRBJ2-1; checking the TCRdb D call of TRBD1 is not possible without DNA. The CDR3 runs to 15 residues. Germline CDR1 reads MNHEY; CDR2 reads SVGEGT. The CDR3 loop reads CASSLVAPSVNEQFF.

The rearrangement uses TRBV12-3 or TRBV12-4 and TRBJ1-4; TCRdb gives TRBD1 as the D gene, but with no DNA this cannot be confirmed. The CDR3 is 16 residues long. This CDR3 is CASSSGYGATNEKLFF.

This chain uses TRBV18 with TRBJ1-2. Germline CDR1 reads KGHSH; CDR2 reads LQKENI. This CDR3 spans 13 amino acids. This chain's CDR3 is CASSEVLGGGYTF.

The chain recombines TRBV28 with TRBJ2-1; TCRdb proposes TRBD1, but this gene call is untestable without DNA. This CDR3 region has 14 residues. Germline V gene sequence: CDR1 MDHEN, CDR2 SYDVKM. Here the CDR3 reads CASSLEGSGGRQFF.

The chain employs TRBV13 and TRBJ2-2; the TRBD2 assignment by TCRdb is unverifiable without DNA. The length of the CDR3 is 17 residues. CDR1 PRHDT and CDR2 FYEKMQ come from the germline V gene (reference sequence). The CDR3 loop is CASRSSGGTYNTGELFF.

CDR3 protein: CAISETTVETQYF. J is TRBJ2-5 and V is TRBV10-3. Germline CDR1 ENHRY, CDR2 SYGVKD. This CDR3 contains 13 residues.

The genes are TRBV3-1 and TRBJ2-5; TCRdb indicates TRBD2, and absent DNA this call remains unverified. The germline V gene has CDR1 LGHDT and CDR2 YNNKEL (reference sequence). The CDR3 length is 15 residues. The CDR3 protein is CASSQRGGIPETQYF.

The chain recombines TRBV18 with TRBJ2-5; TCRdb gives TRBD2 as the D gene, but with no DNA this cannot be confirmed. Germline lookup yields CDR1 KGHSH and CDR2 LQKENI. The CDR3 totals 14 residues. The CDR3 reads CASSPVSFRETQYF.

The chain uses TRBV20-1 and TRBJ2-5. Germline assignment: CDR1 DFQATT and CDR2 SNEGSKA (reference sequence). The CDR3 is made up of 12 amino acids. The CDR3 sequence: CSAREVKETQYF.

The chain combines TRBV5-1 with TRBJ1-2; TCRdb's D call of TRBD1 is untestable without DNA. The CDR3 runs 13 residues. Germline CDR1 is SGHRS and CDR2 is YFSETQ. CDR3 sequence: CASTPTGDYGYTF.

The chain uses TRBV5-1 and TRBJ2-4. This CDR3 has 15 residues. Looked up from germline, CDR1 is SGHRS and CDR2 is YFSETQ. The CDR3 loop is CASSLERTSENIQYF.

The chain is built from TRBV6-1 and TRBJ2-3. The CDR3 spans 15 residues. Germline V lookup: CDR1 MNHNS, CDR2 SASEGT. The CDR3 loop is CASSGRTPKTDTQYF.

The V gene is TRBV5-1, the J gene TRBJ2-5; there is no DNA to check the TCRdb D call of TRBD2. The CDR3 has 13 amino acids. Germline V CDR1 and CDR2: SGHRS, YFSETQ. CDR3 amino acids: CASSLRGQETQYF. The whole variable domain, filled in from reference TRBV5-1 and TRBJ2-5, reads KAGVTQTPRYLIKTRGQQVTLSCSPISGHRSVSWYQQTPGQGLQFLFEYFSETQRNKGNFPGRFSGRQFSNSRSEMNVSTLELGDSALYLCASSLRGQETQYFGPGTRLLVL.

The genes are TRBV20-1 and TRBJ2-3; TCRdb proposes TRBD1, but this gene call is untestable without DNA. The CDR3 is made up of 16 amino acids. Germline assignment: CDR1 DFQATT and CDR2 SNEGSKA (reference sequence). The CDR3 loop reads CSARKATGASSDTQYF.

The rearrangement joins TRBV5-4 to TRBJ2-3; TCRdb selects TRBD1, and the lack of DNA leaves this call unchecked. Germline-derived CDR1 and CDR2 are SGHNT and YYREEE (reference sequence). The CDR3 has 15 amino acids. Here the CDR3 reads CASSLGGGGLDTQYF. Full variable domain (remainder filled in from reference TRBV5-4 and TRBJ2-3): ETGVTQSPTHLIKTRGQQVTLRCSSQSGHNTVSWYQQALGQGPQFIFQYYREEENGRGNFPPRFSGLQFPNYSSELNVNALELDDSALYLCASSLGGGGLDTQYFGPGTRLTVL.

V and J are TRBV4-2 and TRBJ2-1; the TRBD2 assignment by TCRdb is unverifiable without DNA. CDR1 LGHNA and CDR2 YNFKEQ come from the germline V gene. The CDR3 covers 19 residues. CDR3 amino acids: CASSPIPGTSGGPNNEQFF.

V gene TRBV6-4 combines with J gene TRBJ2-1. The CDR3 has 13 amino acids. Per germline, CDR1 MRHNA and CDR2 SNTAGT. The CDR3 spells CASSPSNSDEQFF.